This TCR beta chain was found in a study of T cell responses to AZD1222 COVID-19 vaccine. General study points: Two AZD1222 doses significantly raised spike-specific TCR breadth and depth over controls. White British ancestry dominated among donors, who included more females, and clonal diversity was possibly underestimated.

V shed 2 bases and J shed 2 bases, with 16 bases lying between them. This CDR3 has 17 residues. Germline V gene data show CDR1 as MDHEN and CDR2 as SYDVKM. Clones were sequenced by immunoSEQ multiplex PCR, and TCRdb holds only the in-frame ones, with some missing. The sample lists around 180,000 clones, roughly 93% occurring once. On this clone: What it binds is not known.

The chain couples TRBV28 to TRBJ2-1; no clear D gene. The material sequenced was peripheral blood, taken on day 0 of AZD1222 vaccination. This TCR derives from an adult in good health. DNA of the CDR3: TGTGCCAGCAGTTTAGGCACTCTCGGAGTGGCCTACAATGAGCAGTTCTTC. Translating gives CASSLGTLGVAYNEQFF.